The 7 T cell receptor beta chains below were found in one sample sequenced in a study of blood T cell repertoires in COVID-19 (dated by TCRdb to between 2020 and 2021). Library construction relied on the immunoSEQ multiplex PCR assay. What TCRdb holds here is the immuneACCESS table cut down to in-frame rearrangements. Part of the clones is not present; checked against another copy, under half of the missing clones reflect an unresolved V gene, and the others are unexplained. The sample profile shows 73,000 or so clones; around 92% of them were found once. The top ten clones comprise around 13% of the sample. The material sequenced was peripheral blood. The receptors were sampled from a human donor with active COVID-19. The donor label of this sample is uncertain.

This chain links TRBV6-2 or TRBV6-3 with TRBJ2-2; tentatively, D is TRBD1 (5 bases). Germline CDR1 is MNHEY and CDR2 is SVGEGT. V was pared by 2 bases and J by 6 bases, with 7 bases between. The CDR3 spans 13 residues. The DNA of the CDR3 is TGTGCCAGCAGTTACCGACAGTCCGGGGAGCTGTTTTTT. Translating gives CASSYRQSGELFF.

The rearrangement uses TRBV19 and TRBJ2-1; 7 positions agree with TRBD2. Germline values: CDR1 LNHDA, CDR2 SQIVND (reference sequence). The CDR3 sequence is 16 residues long. The junction had 8 bases not matched to a gene; V was cut back by 4 bases and J by 2 bases. CDR3 amino acids: CASSTNSGPAYNEQFF. The CDR3 DNA reads TGTGCCAGTAGTACCAATAGCGGGCCCGCCTACAATGAGCAGTTCTTC.

This clone has just one count. V and J are TRBV28 and TRBJ1-6; D is possibly TRBD1 (6 bases). The V end was cut by 6 bases, the J end by 7 bases, with 19 bases between. CDR1 and CDR2 (germline): MDHEN, SYDVKM. The CDR3 sequence is 16 residues long. The CDR3, as DNA: TGTGCCAGCAGGGGACACTTACAGGGCGGCAATTCACCCCTCCACTTT. Protein: CASRGHLQGGNSPLHF. The full variable domain, completed using reference TRBV28 and TRBJ1-6, is DVKVTQSSRYLVKRTGEKVFLECVQDMDHENMFWYRQDPGLGLRLIYFSYDVKMKEKGDIPEGYSVSREKKERFSLILESASTNQTSMYLCASRGHLQGGNSPLHFGNGTRLTVT.

V gene TRBV28 combines with J gene TRBJ2-7; 7 bases map to TRBD2. V lost 2 bases and J lost 3; bases outside the gene matches: 10. CDR1 is MDHEN and CDR2 is SYDVKM in the germline V gene. The CDR3 has 16 residues. The CDR3 here is CASSLNPGGGGYEQYF. CDR3 sequence (DNA): TGTGCCAGCAGTTTAAACCCGGGCGGCGGGGGCTACGAGCAGTACTTC.

CDR3: CASGFRPKQGASSNQPQHF. The CDR3 DNA sequence: TGTGCTAGTGGTTTCCGTCCTAAACAGGGAGCCTCTAGCAATCAGCCCCAGCATTTT. J is TRBJ1-5 and V is TRBV12-5; D perhaps matches TRBD1 (6 bases). Germline-derived CDR1 and CDR2 are LGHNT and FRNRAP. The CDR3 is 19 amino acids. Trimming took 3 bases from V and 0 from J, leaving 21 bases between them.

The V call is TRBV7-2, the J call TRBJ1-1; 7 nucleotides agree with TRBD1. The CDR3 spans 14 residues. The V and J ends lost 3 bases and 5 bases, in that order; junction bases with no gene match: 6. The germline CDR1 and CDR2 sequences are SGHTA and FQGNSA. CDR3 sequence reads: CASSFGTVRTEAFF. The CDR3 coding sequence is TGTGCCAGCAGCTTCGGGACAGTTAGGACTGAAGCTTTCTTT.

The chain is built from TRBV7-8 and TRBJ2-7, with TRBD2 matching over 11 bases. Germline V CDR1 and CDR2: SGHVS, FQNEAQ. CDR3 size: 17 residues. V gave up 5 bases and J gave up 6 bases; unmatched junction bases: 15. CDR3 in amino acids: CASSEASGRPKGSEQYF. In DNA, the CDR3 is TGTGCCAGCAGCGAGGCTAGCGGGAGGCCCAAGGGATCCGAGCAGTACTTC.